Described below is a single T cell receptor (beta chain) sequence and its context. The sample comes from a study of blood T cell repertoires in COVID-19. Overall study context: Sample material is recorded as cDNA or gDNA derived from T cells, B-cell-depleted T cells, or PBMCs.

In the original workflow: Nucleated cell counts were estimated from reference gene primer amplification. Produced via immunoSEQ multiplex PCR; TCRdb's table is partial and in-frame only. V, J and clone size are those of that table, while D and trimming were read from the DNA. The table records about 210,000 clones, about 87% of them present only once. Participant ages covered about 18 to 89 years across 20 to 25 US areas. Cohort 3 recovery required two negative PCRs, clearance, or symptom resolution. Germline V CDR1 and CDR2: SGDLS, YYNGEE. The V end was cut by 4 bases, the J end by 1 base, with 18 bases between. This CDR3 comprises 18 residues.

This receptor was taken from a man aged 25 to 40 who had recovered from COVID-19. Source material: PBMCs or T cells enriched from blood (not recorded which). The chain uses TRBV9 and TRBJ2-6; D possibly corresponds to TRBD1 (5 bases). CDR3 nucleotides: TGTGCCAGCAGCCCCCACCTAACAGGAACTTCTGGGGCCAACGTCCTGACTTTC. It encodes CASSPHLTGTSGANVLTF.